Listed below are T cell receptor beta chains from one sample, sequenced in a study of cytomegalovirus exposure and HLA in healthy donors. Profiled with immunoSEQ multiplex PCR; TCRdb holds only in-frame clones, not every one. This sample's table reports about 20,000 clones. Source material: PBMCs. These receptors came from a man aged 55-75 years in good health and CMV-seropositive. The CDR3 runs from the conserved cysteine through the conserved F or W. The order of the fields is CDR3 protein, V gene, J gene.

CASSPGTGKGNTEAFF	TRBV7-6	TRBJ1-1
CASSLDYTQETQYF	TRBV7-2	TRBJ2-5
CASSPTGKDTEAFF	TRBV18	TRBJ1-1
CASRISGSHYEQYF	TRBV7-9	TRBJ2-7
CASSPPSGYEQYF	TRBV18	TRBJ2-7
CASSEEKAGGDYEQYF	TRBV2	TRBJ2-7
CASSQLAGGETQYF	TRBV6-1	TRBJ2-5
CASSFTSGSYEQYF	TRBV5-1	TRBJ2-7
CASSLYSGLGAEAFF	TRBV5-1	TRBJ1-1
CASSPPIRGINEKLFF	TRBV18	TRBJ1-4
CAWSVNRVNQPQHF	TRBV30	TRBJ1-5
CASSYGQGAGNEQFF	TRBV6-6	TRBJ2-1
CAWSAYRRSGLNYGYTF	TRBV30	TRBJ1-2
CASSAGTSFYEQYF	TRBV6-6	TRBJ2-7
CASSSNRAREQYF	TRBV28	TRBJ2-7
CASSSPPGDNEQFF	TRBV11-2	TRBJ2-1
CASSGGGYQPQHF	TRBV19	TRBJ1-5
CASSETGFSYNEQFF	TRBV6-1	TRBJ2-1
CSVEAVREGEQFF	TRBV29-1	TRBJ2-1
CASSYSGTSGANEQFF	TRBV6-5	TRBJ2-1
CASSYSRTGGSYGYTF	TRBV6-5	TRBJ1-2
CAWRGGLRHNEQFF	TRBV30	TRBJ2-1
CASEPNEGVYNEQFF	TRBV28	TRBJ2-1
CASSIEIQVSYEQYF	TRBV19	TRBJ2-7
CASSQQAQETQYF	TRBV11-1	TRBJ2-5
CASSQSGRGDTEAFF	TRBV4-1	TRBJ1-1
CASRPGSSSGNTIYF	TRBV6-6	TRBJ1-3
CASSPLGQDANYGYTF	TRBV18	TRBJ1-2
CAWSLTGGGDGYTF	TRBV30	TRBJ1-2
CSVDSRRNTIYF	TRBV29-1	TRBJ1-3
CASSEKGLAGVRDGELFF	TRBV25-1	TRBJ2-2
CAISGTGDGYTF	TRBV10-3	TRBJ1-2
CASRGDAYEQYF	TRBV28	TRBJ2-7
CASSSSGTSGRAKYNEQFF	TRBV4-1	TRBJ2-1
CASSPQGKGGYGYTF	TRBV7-8	TRBJ1-2
CASSLISLGYEQYF	TRBV5-1	TRBJ2-7
CASSLAGDTRGAFF	TRBV5-4	TRBJ1-1
CASSLQGSGQPQHF	TRBV2	TRBJ1-5
CASSPAASTDTQYF	TRBV9	TRBJ2-3